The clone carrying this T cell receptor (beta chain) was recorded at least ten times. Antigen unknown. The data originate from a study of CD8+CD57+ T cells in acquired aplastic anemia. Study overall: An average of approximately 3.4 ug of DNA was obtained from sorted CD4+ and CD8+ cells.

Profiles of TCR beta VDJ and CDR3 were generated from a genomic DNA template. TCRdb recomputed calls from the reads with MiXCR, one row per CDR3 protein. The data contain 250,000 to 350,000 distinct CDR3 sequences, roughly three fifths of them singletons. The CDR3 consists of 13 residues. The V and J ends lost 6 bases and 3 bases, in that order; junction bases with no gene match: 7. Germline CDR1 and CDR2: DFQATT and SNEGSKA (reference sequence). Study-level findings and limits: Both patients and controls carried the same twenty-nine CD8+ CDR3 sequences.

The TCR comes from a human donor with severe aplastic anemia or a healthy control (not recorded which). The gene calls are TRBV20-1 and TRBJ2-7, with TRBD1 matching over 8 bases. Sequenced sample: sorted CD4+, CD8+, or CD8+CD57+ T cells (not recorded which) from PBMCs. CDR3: CSATGTGNYEQYF. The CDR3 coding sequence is TGCAGTGCCACCGGGACAGGTAACTACGAGCAGTACTTC.